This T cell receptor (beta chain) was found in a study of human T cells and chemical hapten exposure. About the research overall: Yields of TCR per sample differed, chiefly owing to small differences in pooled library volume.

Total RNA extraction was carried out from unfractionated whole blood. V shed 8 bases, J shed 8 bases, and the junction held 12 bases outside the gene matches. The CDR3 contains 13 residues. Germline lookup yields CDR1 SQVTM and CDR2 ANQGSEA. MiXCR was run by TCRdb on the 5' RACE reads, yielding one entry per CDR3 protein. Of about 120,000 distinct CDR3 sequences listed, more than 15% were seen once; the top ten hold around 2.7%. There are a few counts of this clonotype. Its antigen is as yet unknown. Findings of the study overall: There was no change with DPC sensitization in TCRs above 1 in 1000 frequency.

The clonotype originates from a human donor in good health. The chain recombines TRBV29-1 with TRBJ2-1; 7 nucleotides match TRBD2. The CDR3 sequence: CSTRGGRGYEQFF. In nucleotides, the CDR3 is TGCAGCACACGTGGCGGGAGAGGCTATGAGCAGTTCTTC.